Listed below are T cell receptor beta chains from one sample, sequenced in a study of regulatory T cells in long-lasting Graves disease. TCRdb re-called the multiplex PCR reads through MiXCR, storing one row per CDR3 protein. Among 450,000 to 500,000 distinct CDR3 sequences listed, roughly 15% were seen once. The same specimen was also included in a second study, on T cells in Graves' hyperthyroidism and ophthalmopathy.

The sample here was peripheral blood mononuclear cells (PBMCs), taken at new diagnosis, from a patient treated with antithyroid drugs. The receptors here all came from a middle-aged man with Graves disease. Each CDR3 is given with its conserved first and last residue. A D gene is named only where the DNA matches it firmly. Not all rows give a size; the values are once, few, many and, for expanded clones, a class.

V	size	J	D	DNA	CDR3
TRBV5-1	many	TRBJ1-1	-	TGCGCCAGCAGCTTGGACAAGAACACTGAAGCTTTCTTT	CASSLDKNTEAFF
TRBV7-2	-	TRBJ2-1	TRBD2	TGTGCCAGCAGCTTGGGTTACCTAGCGGGAGAGGGGACCTACAATGAGCAGTTCTTC	CASSLGYLAGEGTYNEQFF
TRBV6-2/TRBV6-3	-	TRBJ2-1	-	TGTGCCAGCAGTACCGCTGCGTTCTCCTACAATGAGCAGTTCTTC	CASSTAAFSYNEQFF
TRBV27	many	TRBJ2-7	TRBD2	TGTGCCAGCAGTTACTCCGGGACTAGCGGGAGATTCCGCCACGAGCAGTACTTC	CASSYSGTSGRFRHEQYF
TRBV29-1	few	TRBJ1-2	-	TGCAGCTCCTGGGAATACTATGGCTACACCTTC	CSSWEYYGYTF
TRBV6-5	few	TRBJ2-2	-	TGTGCCAGCAGTTACGGGGGGCGAAGCACCGGGGAGCTGTTTTTT	CASSYGGRSTGELFF
TRBV5-1	few	TRBJ2-7	-	TGCGCCAGCAGCCCAAGGATCGACTACGAGCAGTACTTC	CASSPRIDYEQYF
TRBV7-9	many	TRBJ2-3	TRBD2	TGTGCCAGCAGCCGACGACTAGCGGGAGGCGCAGATACGCAGTATTTT	CASSRRLAGGADTQYF
TRBV20-1	many	TRBJ2-1	TRBD2	TGCAGTGCCGGGGGGATTATAGCGGGAGGGCAAAATGAGCAGTTCTTC	CSAGGIIAGGQNEQFF
TRBV6-4	-	TRBJ2-1	-	TGTGCCAGCAGTGCCATAGAAGGCCGGTACAATGAGCAGTTCTTC	CASSAIEGRYNEQFF
TRBV29-1	few	TRBJ2-7	TRBD1	TGCAGCGTCCGGGAAACAGGGGGCTTGAGCGAGCAGTACTTC	CSVRETGGLSEQYF
TRBV19	-	TRBJ2-1	-	TGTGCCAGTAGGTTGGGGAGCTCCTACAATGAGCAGTTCTTC	CASRLGSSYNEQFF
TRBV20-1	few	TRBJ2-4	-	TGCAGTGCTAGAGGGGGGGAGAGTAGCGGCAGCGAGCAGTCCTTC	CSARGGESSGSEQSF
TRBV2	many	TRBJ2-6	-	TGTGCCAGCAGTCAAAAGGGGCTTTCTGGGGCCAACGTCCTGACTTTC	CASSQKGLSGANVLTF
TRBV10-3	-	TRBJ1-2	TRBD1	TGTGCCATCAGTGCGACAGGGGGGAACTATGGCTACACCTTC	CAISATGGNYGYTF
TRBV5-1	many	TRBJ2-7	TRBD2	TGCGCCAGCAGCTTGGTTCTAGCGGCCGACGAGCAGTACTTC	CASSLVLAADEQYF
TRBV9	few	TRBJ2-2	-	TGTGCCAGCAGCGTAGGCGGGACCCACACCGGGGAGCTGTTTTTT	CASSVGGTHTGELFF
TRBV19	-	TRBJ1-2	TRBD1	TGTGCCACTAACCGGGACAGGGGATATGGCTACACCTTC	CATNRDRGYGYTF
TRBV7-9	many	TRBJ2-5	-	TGTGCCAGCAGCTCCCAGGACTACCAAGAGACCCAGTACTTC	CASSSQDYQETQYF
TRBV7-9	many	TRBJ1-1	-	TGTGCCAGCTCACTCGGTACGGGGAGCACTGAAGCTTTCTTT	CASSLGTGSTEAFF
TRBV7-9	few	TRBJ2-4	-	TGTGCCAGCAGCGGCTCAGGGGCGGCCAAAAACATTCAGTACTTC	CASSGSGAAKNIQYF
TRBV2	few	TRBJ2-7	-	TGTGCCAGCTGGGAGGGGGCTCACGAGCAGTACTTC	CASWEGAHEQYF